What follows describes a single T cell receptor (beta chain). The clone's antigen remains unknown. Qualities for individual bases were not recorded, and no much larger clone is one base off. The meaning of the sample's treatment or condition label: suppressive antiretroviral therapy. Lysates of CMV-infected fibroblasts were used at approximately 10 ug/mL for cell stimulation. Memory populations depleted of antigen-responding cells were obtained by sorting nonresponding CD40L-negative CD69-negative CD45RO-high memory CD4+ T cells. Participants were HIV-1-infected adults who started suppressive ART during chronic infection. For at least 4 years, the participants' plasma HIV-1 RNA had been undetectable, below 50 copies/mL. To be included, a participant needed positive CMV serology and a CD4+ T cell count above 400 cells/uL. Before stimulation, PBMCs were isolated using density centrifugation and then depleted of CD8+ T cells. For 18 hours, CD8-depleted PBMCs were stimulated with anti-CD28/CD49d costimulation, a CD40-blocking antibody, and enfuvirtide, which was added to prevent new infections. Cells were sorted on a Beckman Coulter MoFlo Legacy or XDP sorter, with propidium iodide excluding dead cells. For samples with more than one million cells, genomic DNA was extracted with the QIAamp DNA Mini Kit, and for all other samples the Quick-DNA Microprep Kit was used.

The sample originates from a study of persistence of HIV-infected CD4 T cells (dated by TCRdb to 2020 to 2021). As for the study more broadly: CMV- and HIV-1 Gag-responding CD4+ T cells were isolated from ART-treated individuals so that antigen-driven clonal expansion of HIV-1-infected cells could be examined. The median time the participants had spent on suppressive ART was approximately eight years. Apart from two participants who underwent leukapheresis at a single time point, peripheral blood samples of up to roughly 180 mL were collected from participants at multiple time points. The clonality of all cells in each sorted population was assessed by TCRbeta sequencing, whereas the clonality of infected cells was assessed by proviral sequencing. The TCR cluster analysis across participants included 8 or 9 participants for CMV and six or seven participants for Gag.

Trimming at the junction amounts to 3 bases on V and 6 bases on J, and the germline ends lie 9 bases apart. From the cysteine through the phenylalanine, the CDR3 covers 13 amino acids. The DNA shown is the 39-base CDR3, in frame from base 1. For CDR1 and CDR2, the germline V gene lists SGHRS and YFSETQ. The immunoSEQ hsTCRB assay version 4, run in survey mode, was used to sequence TCRbeta repertoires from genomic DNA. For TCRbeta sequencing, genomic DNA was diluted to roughly 9.2 ng/uL, with up to 1 ug used per sample. The paper's processing steps were these. TCRbeta data analysis was done in ImmunoSeq Analyzer 3.0, and diversity was calculated on productive nucleotide rearrangements. The improved Chao index was used to estimate lower-bound TCR diversity, and the Gini coefficient was used to estimate clonality using the Immunarch R package. Nucleotide rearrangements that differed but encoded the same CDR3beta amino acid sequence were counted as separate clonotypes. TCRbeta sequences significantly enriched in antigen-responding cells relative to anti-CD3/anti-CD28-activated cells were identified by differential abundance analysis. GLIPH2 grouped TCRs by predicted peptide-MHC specificity, both within each participant and across combined participant data sets. TCRdb retrieved this table from immuneACCESS and kept in-frame rearrangements only. Not all clones are present; in checked studies, unresolved V genes account for under half, and no reason is known for the remainder. The V and J calls and clone size are taken from that table; D and trimming were inferred from the DNA. This sample gives 35,000 to 40,000 clones in total; about 85% of them show up just once. Approximately 1.6% of the sample comes from the top ten.

What the research found in general, with its limitations: A correlation was observed between TCR oligoclonality and proviral oligoclonality within the same sorted populations. Antigen-responding cells were enriched for expanded CDR3beta sequences that were degenerate, which suggests that CD4+ responses to CMV and Gag underwent convergent selection. Only a small number of individuals took part in the study, and only a limited range of antigens was tested. Significantly lower TCRbeta richness was observed in CMV- and Gag-responding cells than in anti-CD3/anti-CD28-responding cells, and higher oligoclonality was observed in CMV-responding cells than in CD3/CD28-stimulated and Gag-responding cells. Because the TCR analyses were done in bulk, restricting them to just the rare CMV-responding cells that actually carried HIV-1 proviruses was not possible.

The sequencing here drew on CD4+ T cells sorted from PBMCs after approximately 18-hour stimulation, taken from a patient who received antiretroviral therapy. In light of the paper, this sample's cell subset or site label describes: CD40L-CD69- CD45RO-high memory CD4 T cells not responding to CMV lysate. The TCR sequence derives from an adult man with HIV who was CMV-seropositive. This receptor chain uses TRBV5-1 and TRBJ2-2; TRBD1 might be the D gene, on 6 matching bases. Here the CDR3 is given as CASSYGTPGELFF. The nucleotide sequence reads as follows: TGCGCCAGCAGCTACGGGACACCCGGGGAGCTGTTTTTT.